One and the same sample provided the 8 T cell receptor beta chains below, sequenced in a study of control samples from healthy donors and cancer patients. This table comes from immunoSEQ multiplex PCR, and its TCRdb copy is limited to in-frame clones, with some not included. The sample lists tens of thousands of clones; approximately 90% were seen once. Input material: PBMCs. All receptors derive from a man aged 30 to 39 with colorectal cancer.

The chain couples TRBV6-5 to TRBJ1-1, with D maybe TRBD1 (6 bases). Germline CDR1 MNHEY, CDR2 SVGAGI. The V end lost 0 bases, the J end lost 0 bases, and 8 bases lay between the germline ends. CDR3 length: 15 residues. CDR3 protein: CASSYSDSLNTEAFF. CDR3 coding DNA: TGTGCCAGCAGTTACTCGGACAGTTTGAACACTGAAGCTTTCTTT.

To note about this clone: The germline gene is not matched at one end of the junction; a read error may be the cause. In nucleotides, the CDR3 is TGTGCCAGCGGCTTGGGGGGCTATGGCTACACCTTC. Its protein is CASGLGGYGYTF. The V gene is TRBV7-9, the J gene TRBJ1-2; possible D gene TRBD1, 5 bases. The CDR3 has 12 amino acids. The germline gives CDR1 SEHNR, CDR2 FQNEAQ (reference sequence).

V and J are TRBV1 and TRBJ2-1; TRBD1 was called by the table and not checked on the DNA. TRBV1 is labeled a pseudogene. This CDR3 spans 18 amino acids. CDR3 coding DNA: TGCACCAGCAGCCAAGTCCTTATCCCGGGACAGGACGACAATGAGCAGTTCTTC. Translation: CTSSQVLIPGQDDNEQFF.

This chain joins TRBV24-1 and TRBJ2-3; TRBD2 matches 7 bases. V gave up 1 base and J gave up 6 bases; unmatched junction bases: 9. Germline V lookup: CDR1 KGHDR, CDR2 SFDVKD. CDR3 length equals 16 residues. The CDR3 sequence: CATSDFRGGTGDTQYF. DNA for the CDR3: TGTGCCACCAGTGATTTTCGGGGAGGGACGGGGGATACGCAGTATTTT.

The count of this clone is one. The chain links TRBV3-1 (or the pseudogene TRBV3-2) to TRBJ2-1; D unclear. Germline values: CDR1 LGHDT, CDR2 YNNKEL (reference sequence). V was shortened by 1 base and J by 7 bases, with 17 bases between the two germline ends. The CDR3 is 16 residues long. The chain's CDR3 is CASSQVSQIQGNEQFF. CDR3 bases: TGTGCCAGCAGCCAAGTCTCACAGATCCAAGGGAATGAGCAGTTCTTC.

Concerning this clone itself: Germline is not matched at one junction end, which may reflect a read error. The chain couples TRBV6-6 to TRBJ2-2; 9 nucleotides agree with TRBD2. Germline V lookup: CDR1 MNHNY, CDR2 SVGAGI (reference sequence). The CDR3 has 15 amino acids. The CDR3 region has the DNA TGTGCCCGCAGTTACGGGCGGGGGGGCCCCGGGGAGCTGTTTTTT. It specifies CARSYGRGGPGELFF.

This clone was counted only a few times. The genes are TRBV6-2 or TRBV6-3 and TRBJ1-5; TRBD1 is a possible D gene (6 bases). From germline, CDR1 is MNHEY and CDR2 SVGEGT. V was trimmed by 5 bases and J by 3 bases, leaving 14 bases between them. CDR3 length: 15 residues. The CDR3 nucleotides read TGTGCCAGCAGTCCCTATGGGGGGCTCAATCAGCCCCAGCATTTT. Amino acid sequence: CASSPYGGLNQPQHF.

V usage is TRBV1 and J usage is TRBJ2-2. TRBV1 is a pseudogene segment. This CDR3 has 17 residues. The CDR3 DNA sequence: TGCACCAGCAGCCAAGATCTTTCGGGTGGGGGACCCGGGGAGCTGTTTTTT. Residues: CTSSQDLSGGGPGELFF.